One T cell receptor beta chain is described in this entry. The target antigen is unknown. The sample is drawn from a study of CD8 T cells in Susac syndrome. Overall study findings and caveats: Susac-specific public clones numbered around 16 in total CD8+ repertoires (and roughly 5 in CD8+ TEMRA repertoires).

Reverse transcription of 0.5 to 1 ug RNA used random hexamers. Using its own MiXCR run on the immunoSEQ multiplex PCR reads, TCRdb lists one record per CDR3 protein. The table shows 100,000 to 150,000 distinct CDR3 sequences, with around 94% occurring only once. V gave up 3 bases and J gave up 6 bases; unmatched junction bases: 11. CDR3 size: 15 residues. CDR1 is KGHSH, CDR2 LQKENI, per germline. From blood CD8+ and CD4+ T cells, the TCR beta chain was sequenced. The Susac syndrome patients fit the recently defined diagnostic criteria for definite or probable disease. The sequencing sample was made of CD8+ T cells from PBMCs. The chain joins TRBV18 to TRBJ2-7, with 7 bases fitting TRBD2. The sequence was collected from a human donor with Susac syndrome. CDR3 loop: CASSPPGLFFSEQYF. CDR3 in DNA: TGTGCCAGCTCACCCCCGGGACTATTTTTCTCCGAGCAGTACTTC.